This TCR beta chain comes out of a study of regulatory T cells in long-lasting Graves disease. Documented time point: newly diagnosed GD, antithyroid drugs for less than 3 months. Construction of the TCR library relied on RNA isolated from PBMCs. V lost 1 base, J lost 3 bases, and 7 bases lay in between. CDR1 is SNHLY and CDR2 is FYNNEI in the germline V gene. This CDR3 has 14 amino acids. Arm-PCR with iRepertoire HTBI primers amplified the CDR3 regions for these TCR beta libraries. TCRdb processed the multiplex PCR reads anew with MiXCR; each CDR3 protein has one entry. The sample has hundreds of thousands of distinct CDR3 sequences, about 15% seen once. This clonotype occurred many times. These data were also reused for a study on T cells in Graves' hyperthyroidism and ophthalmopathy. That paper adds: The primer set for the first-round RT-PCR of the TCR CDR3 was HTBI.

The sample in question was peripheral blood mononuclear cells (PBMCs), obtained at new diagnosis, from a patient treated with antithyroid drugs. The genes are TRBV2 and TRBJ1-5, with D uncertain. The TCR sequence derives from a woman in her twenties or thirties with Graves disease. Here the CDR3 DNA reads TGTGCCAGCAGTGAAGAGGCCAACAATCAGCCCCAGCATTTT. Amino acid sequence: CASSEEANNQPQHF.